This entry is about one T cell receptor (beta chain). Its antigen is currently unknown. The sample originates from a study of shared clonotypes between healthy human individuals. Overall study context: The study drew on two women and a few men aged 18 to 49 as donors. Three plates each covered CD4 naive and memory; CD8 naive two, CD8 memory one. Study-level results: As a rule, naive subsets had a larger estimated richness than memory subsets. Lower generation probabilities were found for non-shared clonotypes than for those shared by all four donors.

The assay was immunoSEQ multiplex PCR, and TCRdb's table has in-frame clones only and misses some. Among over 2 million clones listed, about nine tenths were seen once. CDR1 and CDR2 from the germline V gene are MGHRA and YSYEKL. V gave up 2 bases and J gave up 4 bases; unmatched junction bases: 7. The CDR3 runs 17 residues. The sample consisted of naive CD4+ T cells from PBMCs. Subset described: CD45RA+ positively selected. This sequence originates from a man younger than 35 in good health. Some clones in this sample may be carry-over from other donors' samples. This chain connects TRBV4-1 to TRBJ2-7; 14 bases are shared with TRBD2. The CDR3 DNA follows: TGCGCCAGCAGCCAATACTCCGGGACTAGCGGGGGTTACGAGCAGTACTTC. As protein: CASSQYSGTSGGYEQYF.